Shown below are 2 T cell receptor beta chains from a single sample sequenced in a study of blood T cell repertoires in COVID-19. The method was immunoSEQ multiplex PCR; TCRdb's version includes in-frame clones alone and lacks a portion of them. The profile shows roughly 92,000 clones, more than 75% of them singletons. The sequenced sample consisted of peripheral blood. These receptors originate from a woman aged 80 or older with acute or convalescent COVID-19.

This chain joins TRBV2 and TRBJ2-3; 10 bases align to TRBD2. CDR3 length: 15 residues. The germline V gene has CDR1 SNHLY and CDR2 FYNNEI. The V and J ends lost 6 bases and 0 bases, in that order; junction bases with no gene match: 3. The CDR3 DNA follows: TGTGCCAGCAGAGGGACTAGCGTTAGCACAGATACGCAGTATTTT. This codes for CASRGTSVSTDTQYF.

A word on this clone: The CDR3 carries no conserved terminal phenylalanine or tryptophan, so it likely arises from a read error. Because the CDR3's place on the DNA is in doubt, the DNA is left out and the CDR3 is given as listed by TCRdb. The chain has TRBV25-1 and TRBJ2-3; no check of the table's D call, TRBD2, against the DNA was made. Looked up from germline, CDR1 is MGHDK and CDR2 is SYGVNS. The CDR3 contains 13 residues when both ends are counted. This CDR3 reads CASSALSEAGVII.